This T cell receptor beta chain was captured in a study of post-analysis software for immune sequencing data. Study-wide points: Normalized Chao1 diversity was significantly reduced in patients versus controls.

Incorporated into the TCR beta cDNA libraries were unique molecular identifiers, which served to reduce PCR and sequencing biases. TCRdb re-derived calls from the PCR reads in MiXCR, one entry per CDR3 protein. The sample gives more than 500,000 distinct CDR3 sequences, 34% of which show up once; 4.5% to 7.5% is in the top ten. Worth noting for this clonotype: Its antigen is not identified.

Sequencing was performed on blood. This receptor was identified in a girl aged 2-17 years with multiple sclerosis.

The CDR3 DNA follows: TGTGCCAGCAGCTCCCAGTGGGCAAGGTACAATGAGCAGTTCTTC. Its protein is CASSSQWARYNEQFF. V usage is TRBV7-2 and J usage is TRBJ2-1; unclear D gene. The V end lost 4 bases, the J end lost 4 bases, and 14 bases lay between the germline ends. There are 15 residues in the CDR3. In germline, CDR1 is SGHTA, CDR2 FQGNSA.